This TCR beta chain appears in the sequencing data of a study of cytomegalovirus exposure and HLA in healthy donors. General study results and limits: Reported findings show TCR beta sequences accurately forecast HLA-A and HLA-B alleles in most subjects.

About this clone: Its antigen is still unknown.

Germline V gene data show CDR1 as MNHEY and CDR2 as SMNVEV (reference sequence). V dropped 5 bases and J dropped 3 bases, with 16 bases sitting between them. The CDR3 loop spans 15 amino acids. The PCR contained 60 Vbeta and 13 Jbeta primers. Measured with immunoSEQ multiplex PCR; TCRdb has only the in-frame clones, and not every one. Of some 100,000 clones in the sample, nearly 80% were seen once. Sequencing used PBMCs. This chain joins TRBV27 and TRBJ1-1; maybe TRBD1 (5 bases). The TCR originated in a woman in her forties in good health and CMV-seropositive. CDR3 sequence: CASSPYGGEDTEAFF. CDR3 sequence (DNA): TGTGCCAGCAGTCCGTATGGGGGGGAGGACACTGAAGCTTTCTTT.